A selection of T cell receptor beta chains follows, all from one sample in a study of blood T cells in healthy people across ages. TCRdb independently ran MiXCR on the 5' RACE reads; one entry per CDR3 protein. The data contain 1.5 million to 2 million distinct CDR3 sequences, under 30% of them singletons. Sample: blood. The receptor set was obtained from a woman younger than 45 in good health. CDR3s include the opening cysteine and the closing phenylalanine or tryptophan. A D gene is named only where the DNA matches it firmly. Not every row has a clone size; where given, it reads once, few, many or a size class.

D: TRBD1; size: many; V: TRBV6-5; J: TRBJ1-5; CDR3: CASSSGTGVGQPQHF; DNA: TGTGCCAGCAGCTCCGGGACAGGGGTCGGGCAGCCCCAGCATTTT
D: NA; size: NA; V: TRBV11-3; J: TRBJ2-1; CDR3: CASSRTAGAISYNEQFF; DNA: TGTGCCAGCAGCCGGACCGCGGGGGCTATCTCCTACAATGAGCAGTTCTTC
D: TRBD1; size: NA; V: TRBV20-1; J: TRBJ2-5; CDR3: CSAPTNRGETQYF; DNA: TGCAGTGCTCCAACCAACAGGGGGGAGACCCAGTACTTC
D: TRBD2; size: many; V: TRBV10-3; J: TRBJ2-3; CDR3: CAIKSQLAGRTDTQYF; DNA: TGTGCCATCAAGTCCCAACTAGCGGGGCGCACAGATACGCAGTATTTT
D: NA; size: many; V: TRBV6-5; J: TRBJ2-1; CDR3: CASSYEGSGGDEQFF; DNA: TGTGCCAGCAGTTACGAGGGTAGTGGGGGTGATGAGCAGTTCTTC
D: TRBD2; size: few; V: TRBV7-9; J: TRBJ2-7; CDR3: CASSDSLAGAEQYF; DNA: TGTGCCAGCAGCGACTCACTAGCGGGAGCCGAGCAGTACTTC
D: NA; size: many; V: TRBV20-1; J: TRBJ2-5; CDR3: CSARGGHLAGETQYF; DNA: TGCAGTGCTAGAGGGGGACATTTGGCAGGAGAGACCCAGTACTTC
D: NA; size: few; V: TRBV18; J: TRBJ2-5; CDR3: CASSDSDGTQYF; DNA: TGTGCCAGCTCAGATAGCGATGGGACCCAGTACTTC
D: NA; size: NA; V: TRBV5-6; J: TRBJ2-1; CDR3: CASTTWGNEQFF; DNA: TGTGCCAGCACAACTTGGGGGAATGAGCAGTTCTTC
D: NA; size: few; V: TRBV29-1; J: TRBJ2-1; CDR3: CSVVETREFF; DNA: TGCAGCGTTGTAGAAACCCGGGAGTTCTTC
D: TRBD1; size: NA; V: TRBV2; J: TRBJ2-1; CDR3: CASSAQGYGWNEQFF; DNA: TGTGCCAGCAGTGCACAGGGGTACGGTTGGAATGAGCAGTTCTTC
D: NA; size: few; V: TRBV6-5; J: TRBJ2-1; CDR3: CASLSEGYNEQFF; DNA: TGTGCCAGTCTTTCAGAGGGCTACAATGAGCAGTTCTTC
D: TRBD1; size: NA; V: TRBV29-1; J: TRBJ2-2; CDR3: CSAARQGGTGELFF; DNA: TGCAGCGCTGCGCGACAGGGGGGCACCGGGGAGCTGTTTTTT
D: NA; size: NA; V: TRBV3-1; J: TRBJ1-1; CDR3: CASSPGQTGNTEAFF; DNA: TGTGCCAGCAGCCCCGGACAGACCGGGAACACTGAAGCTTTCTTT
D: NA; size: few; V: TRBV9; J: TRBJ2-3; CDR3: CASSASGTPRDTQYF; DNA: TGTGCCAGCAGCGCCTCCGGGACGCCACGCGATACGCAGTATTTT
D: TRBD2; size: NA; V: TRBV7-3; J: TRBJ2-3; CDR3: CASSAKAGGPDTQYF; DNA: TGTGCCAGCAGCGCCAAAGCGGGGGGGCCAGATACGCAGTATTTT
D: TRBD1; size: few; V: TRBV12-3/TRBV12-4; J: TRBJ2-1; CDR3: CASSVPTGTGAYNEQFF; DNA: TGTGCCAGCAGTGTACCAACCGGGACAGGGGCCTACAATGAGCAGTTCTTC
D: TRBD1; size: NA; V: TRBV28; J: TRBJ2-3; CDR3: CASRAGIGTGIDTQYF; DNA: TGTGCCAGCAGGGCCGGGATTGGGACAGGGATAGATACGCAGTATTTT
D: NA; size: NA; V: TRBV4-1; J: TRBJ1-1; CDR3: CASSQEASSTEAFF; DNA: TGCGCCAGCAGCCAAGAGGCCAGCAGCACTGAAGCTTTCTTT
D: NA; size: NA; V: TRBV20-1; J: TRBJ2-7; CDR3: CSARDVTPYEQYF; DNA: TGCAGTGCTAGAGATGTAACCCCCTACGAGCAGTACTTC
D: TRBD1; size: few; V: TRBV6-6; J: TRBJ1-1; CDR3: CASSADRGWTEAFF; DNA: TGTGCCAGCAGTGCAGACAGGGGCTGGACTGAAGCTTTCTTT